The rows below give T cell receptor beta chains drawn from one sample of a study of cytomegalovirus exposure and HLA in healthy donors. Clones were sequenced by immunoSEQ multiplex PCR, and TCRdb holds only the in-frame ones, with some missing. The ten top clones account for 3% to 3.5%, within a sample of 93,000 or so clones. The sequencing sample was made of PBMCs. Receptors were obtained from a man in his forties or fifties in good health and CMV-seronegative. CDR3s include the opening cysteine and the closing phenylalanine or tryptophan. A D gene is named only where the DNA matches it firmly.

DNA: TGTGCCAGCAGCTTGGGAAGACTAGCAGACACAGATACGCAGTATTTT
CDR3: CASSLGRLADTDTQYF
length: 16
J: TRBJ2-3
V: TRBV7-9
D: TRBD2

DNA: TGTGCCAGCAGCGTCGGCCCGCGGACTAGCGGCTCCTACGAGCAGTACTTC
CDR3: CASSVGPRTSGSYEQYF
length: 17
J: TRBJ2-7
V: TRBV9
D: TRBD2

DNA: TGTGCCAGCAGTTTTGAGGTCCAAGAGACCCAGTACTTC
CDR3: CASSFEVQETQYF
length: 13
J: TRBJ2-5
V: TRBV6-1
D: .

DNA: TGCGCCAGCAGCCCTACCCACAGGGGCGGGGAAAAACTGTTTTTT
CDR3: CASSPTHRGGEKLFF
length: 15
J: TRBJ1-4
V: TRBV4-3
D: TRBD1

DNA: TGTGCCAGCAGCTTAGGAGGGATGGCTGAAGCTTTCTTT
CDR3: CASSLGGMAEAFF
length: 13
J: TRBJ1-1
V: TRBV11-2
D: .

DNA: TGTGCCTGGAGTGTACGGTCTTGGGGCTATCAGCCCCAGCATTTT
CDR3: CAWSVRSWGYQPQHF
length: 15
J: TRBJ1-5
V: TRBV30
D: .

DNA: TGTGCCAGCTCTCAGAGGGAAGGGGAAAAACTGTTTTTT
CDR3: CASSQREGEKLFF
length: 13
J: TRBJ1-4
V: TRBV18
D: .

DNA: TGTGCCTGGAGTCCCACAGGGAGTTTTGGCTACACCTTC
CDR3: CAWSPTGSFGYTF
length: 13
J: TRBJ1-2
V: TRBV30
D: .

DNA: TGTGCCAGCAGCGTTGGGACTAGCGGGAGGGACGAGCAGTACTTC
CDR3: CASSVGTSGRDEQYF
length: 15
J: TRBJ2-7
V: TRBV9
D: TRBD2

DNA: TGTGCCAGCAGCTTAGCAGGTGGGGGGAATCAGCCCCAGCATTTT
CDR3: CASSLAGGGNQPQHF
length: 15
J: TRBJ1-5
V: TRBV7-9
D: .

DNA: TGTGCCAGCAGCCATAGTCGGGCCAACGTCCTGACTTTC
CDR3: CASSHSRANVLTF
length: 13
J: TRBJ2-6
V: TRBV7-9
D: .

DNA: TGCGCCAGCAGCCAAGATGGGGCAGGGCTCTATCAGCCCCAGCATTTT
CDR3: CASSQDGAGLYQPQHF
length: 16
J: TRBJ1-5
V: TRBV4-1
D: .

DNA: TGTGCCAGCAGCCAGGGGCAAGGAATCTATAATTCACCCCTCCACTTT
CDR3: CASSQGQGIYNSPLHF
length: 16
J: TRBJ1-6
V: TRBV14
D: .

DNA: TGTGCCAGCAGCCCACAGGGGGATGGCTACACCTTC
CDR3: CASSPQGDGYTF
length: 12
J: TRBJ1-2
V: TRBV7-9
D: TRBD1

DNA: TGTGCCAGCAGCTTAGAGGCGGGGACTGAAGCTTTCTTT
CDR3: CASSLEAGTEAFF
length: 13
J: TRBJ1-1
V: TRBV7-9
D: .

DNA: TGTGCCAGCAGCTCGCCCCCCGGGACAGGGACCCTTGCTGAAGCTTTCTTT
CDR3: CASSSPPGTGTLAEAFF
length: 17
J: TRBJ1-1
V: TRBV7-8
D: TRBD1

DNA: TGTGCCAGCAGCCACTTCGGCCGGGGTGAGCAGTTCTTC
CDR3: CASSHFGRGEQFF
length: 13
J: TRBJ2-1
V: TRBV28
D: .

DNA: TGTGCCAGCAGAGCGGGAGGACCCTACGAGCAGTACTTC
CDR3: CASRAGGPYEQYF
length: 13
J: TRBJ2-7
V: TRBV28
D: TRBD2

DNA: TGTGCCAGCAGTCCAGATAACTATGGCTACACCTTC
CDR3: CASSPDNYGYTF
length: 12
J: TRBJ1-2
V: TRBV27
D: .

DNA: TGTGCCAGCAGCGTAGAACAAGCGAACACCGGGGAGCTGTTTTTT
CDR3: CASSVEQANTGELFF
length: 15
J: TRBJ2-2
V: TRBV9
D: .

DNA: TGTGCCAGCAGCTTGGATTGGACAGATAGAGCTTTCTTT
CDR3: CASSLDWTDRAFF
length: 13
J: TRBJ1-1
V: TRBV11-3
D: .

DNA: TGTGCCAGCAACCAGGGCGGGACGTACCAAGAGACCCAGTACTTC
CDR3: CASNQGGTYQETQYF
length: 15
J: TRBJ2-5
V: TRBV7-9
D: .

DNA: TGCAGCGTTCGGCAGGCCCTAGAGACCCAGTACTTC
CDR3: CSVRQALETQYF
length: 12
J: TRBJ2-5
V: TRBV29-1
D: .

DNA: TGTGCCAGCAGGTCGACAGTTCCCAACTCTGGGGCCAACGTCCTGACTTTC
CDR3: CASRSTVPNSGANVLTF
length: 17
J: TRBJ2-6
V: TRBV27
D: .

DNA: TGTGCCAGAAACGACAGGTTCTACGAGCAGTACTTC
CDR3: CARNDRFYEQYF
length: 12
J: TRBJ2-7
V: TRBV21-1
D: .

DNA: TGTGCCAGCAGCGCACACGGGACAAAAGCGGGAAACACCATATATTTT
CDR3: CASSAHGTKAGNTIYF
length: 16
J: TRBJ1-3
V: TRBV4-2
D: .

DNA: TGTGCCAGCGAGAGGACCGACAGGGGGAGGGTTGTACAGCATTTT
CDR3: CASERTDRGRVVQHF
length: 15
J: TRBJ1-5
V: TRBV28
D: TRBD1

DNA: TGTGCCAGCAGTGTAGATGGGACAGGGAAAAATAGCGGGAAATGGGATGGGTTTGAGACCCAGTACTTC
CDR3: CASSVDGTGKNSGKWDGFETQYF
length: 23
J: TRBJ2-5
V: TRBV28
D: .

DNA: TGTGCCAGCAGCTCTTTCCCAAGGGTAGCGGACTCCTACGAGCAGTACTTC
CDR3: CASSSFPRVADSYEQYF
length: 17
J: TRBJ2-7
V: TRBV7-9
D: .

DNA: TGTGCCAGTACCCGTCGGTTACAAGAGACCCAGTACTTC
CDR3: CASTRRLQETQYF
length: 13
J: TRBJ2-5
V: TRBV6-1
D: .

DNA: TGCAGCGTTGATATCGGGGCTGGGGCCAACGTCCTGACTTTC
CDR3: CSVDIGAGANVLTF
length: 14
J: TRBJ2-6
V: TRBV29-1
D: .

DNA: TGTGCCAGCAGCTCTAACATCGGGACAAACTACAATGAGCAGTTCTTC
CDR3: CASSSNIGTNYNEQFF
length: 16
J: TRBJ2-1
V: TRBV5-8
D: .

DNA: TGTGCCAGCAGCTTAGAGGCGGGGCTCTCCTACGAGCAGTACTTC
CDR3: CASSLEAGLSYEQYF
length: 15
J: TRBJ2-7
V: TRBV7-2
D: .

DNA: TGTGCCAGCAGCCTACAAGGGGTAGGGCGGGGGGGGAACACCGGGGAGCTGTTTTTT
CDR3: CASSLQGVGRGGNTGELFF
length: 19
J: TRBJ2-2
V: TRBV28
D: TRBD2

DNA: TGTGCCAGTTGGGGACAGGGCTACAATGAGCAGTTCTTC
CDR3: CASWGQGYNEQFF
length: 13
J: TRBJ2-1
V: TRBV19
D: TRBD1

DNA: TGTGCCAGTAAAAGCCTTCGCCTATCCAGCACAGATACGCAGTATTTT
CDR3: CASKSLRLSSTDTQYF
length: 16
J: TRBJ2-3
V: TRBV5-6
D: .

DNA: TGCGCCAGCAGTCGACAGTTCCAAGAGGCCCAGTACTTC
CDR3: CASSRQFQEAQYF
length: 13
J: TRBJ2-5
V: TRBV4-1
D: .

DNA: TGTGCCAGCAGCCCTTCCGGGTTCTACAATGAGCAGTTCTTC
CDR3: CASSPSGFYNEQFF
length: 14
J: TRBJ2-1
V: TRBV7-6
D: .

DNA: TGTGCCAGCAGCTTGAAGGGGACTAGCGGGAGTTACTCCTACGAGCAGTACTTC
CDR3: CASSLKGTSGSYSYEQYF
length: 18
J: TRBJ2-7
V: TRBV5-5
D: TRBD2

DNA: TGTGCCAGCAGCTTTTCAGGGGGCGCCTACGAGCAGTACTTC
CDR3: CASSFSGGAYEQYF
length: 14
J: TRBJ2-7
V: TRBV7-2
D: TRBD1

DNA: TGTGCCAGCAGCTTGGCCCGGCTCGGGGAGCAGTACTTC
CDR3: CASSLARLGEQYF
length: 13
J: TRBJ2-7
V: TRBV5-6
D: .

DNA: TGTGCCAGTAGTATAATTACGACAGGCTCCGGGGCCAACGTCCTGACTTTC
CDR3: CASSIITTGSGANVLTF
length: 17
J: TRBJ2-6
V: TRBV19
D: .